The 28 T cell receptor beta chains below were found in one sample sequenced in a study of cytomegalovirus exposure and HLA in healthy donors. This PCR relied on a set of 60 Vbeta primers and 13 Jbeta primers. The data were produced by immunoSEQ multiplex PCR, yet TCRdb's version contains in-frame clones alone and is incomplete. The data contain about 200,000 clones, around nine tenths of them singletons. Input material: PBMCs. These receptors originate from a young woman in good health and CMV-seronegative.

The chain uses TRBV2 and TRBJ1-2; D unresolved. The CDR3 spans 16 residues. Trimming removed 2 bases from V and 4 bases from J, with 17 bases in between. CDR1 is SNHLY and CDR2 is FYNNEI in the germline V gene. Here the CDR3 DNA reads TGTGCCAGCAGTGAATCAGGAGCCGGGGTTAGCTATGGCTACACCTTC. Protein sequence: CASSESGAGVSYGYTF.

The V gene is TRBV5-8, the J gene TRBJ2-1; D may be TRBD2 (5 bases). CDR3 length: 12 amino acids. V shed 4 bases and J shed 16 bases, with 18 bases lying between them. CDR1 SGHTS and CDR2 YDEGEE come from the germline V gene. The CDR3 loop reads CASSPSLGRYFF. CDR3 bases: TGTGCCAGCAGCCCATCACTAGGGCGGTATTTCTTC.

DNA of the CDR3: TGTGCCAGCAGTTTCTTACAGGGTAGCACAGATACGCAGTATTTT. This codes for CASSFLQGSTDTQYF. The chain is built from TRBV27 and TRBJ2-3; possibly TRBD1 for D (6 bases). V was trimmed by 3 bases and J by 0 bases, leaving 10 bases between them. This CDR3 has 15 residues. The germline CDR1 and CDR2 sequences are MNHEY and SMNVEV (reference sequence).

This sequence joins TRBV19 and TRBJ2-1; 8 bases are a match to TRBD1. Trimming at V came to 5 bases and at J to 4 bases, leaving 4 bases not matched to a gene. From germline, CDR1 is LNHDA and CDR2 SQIVND (reference sequence). The CDR3 has 14 amino acids. For the CDR3, the DNA is TGTGCCAGTAGTTCGGACAGGGCTTACAATGAGCAGTTCTTC. Translating gives CASSSDRAYNEQFF.

The chain combines TRBV5-1 with TRBJ2-1; TRBD2 might be the D (6 bases). CDR1 is SGHRS, CDR2 YFSETQ, per germline. Trimming stripped 6 bases from V and 7 bases from J, with 17 bases between. This CDR3 region has 14 residues. The DNA of the CDR3 is TGCGCCAGCACTCGGGAGACACAGAGTAATGAGCAGTTCTTC. Protein: CASTRETQSNEQFF.

The CDR3 DNA is TGTGCCAGCAGTTCTGCTCGGGACAGGGGGAAGTGGAGTGAAGCTTTCTTT. This codes for CASSSARDRGKWSEAFF. The gene calls are TRBV6-9 and TRBJ1-1; 11 bases are a match to TRBD1. CDR1 and CDR2 from the germline V gene are MNHGY and SVAAGI. V shed 4 bases and J 7 bases; nucleotides not matched to a gene: 14. The CDR3 runs to 17 residues.

Only a few counts were recorded for this clone. This chain connects TRBV27 to TRBJ2-1; TRBD2 agrees at 8 bases. CDR3 length equals 15 residues. Germline-derived CDR1 and CDR2 are MNHEY and SMNVEV (reference sequence). Losses at the gene ends were 2 bases for V and 8 bases for J; bases not matched to a gene: 8. CDR3 DNA: TGTGCCAGCAGTTTAGGAGCTAGCGGGTTTCATGAGCAGTTCTTC. Translating it yields CASSLGASGFHEQFF.

The CDR3 here is CASSLLPLGGEQYF. The CDR3 DNA follows: TGTGCCAGCAGTTTATTACCCCTAGGGGGCGAGCAGTACTTC. The chain is built from TRBV27 and TRBJ2-7, with D maybe TRBD1 (6 bases). Germline V gene lookup returns CDR1 MNHEY and CDR2 SMNVEV (reference sequence). The V and J ends lost 1 base and 6 bases respectively, with 13 bases between them. This CDR3 comprises 14 residues.

The V call is TRBV6-6, the J call TRBJ2-1; no definite D call. This CDR3 contains 12 residues. With 2 bases removed from V and 6 bases from J, the gap between germline ends came to 5 bases. CDR1 and CDR2 (germline): MNHNY, SVGAGI (reference sequence). CDR3 nucleotide sequence: TGTGCCAGCAGTTACGGGCCCAATGAGCAGTTCTTC. Protein sequence: CASSYGPNEQFF.

This clone occurred a few times. The J gene is TRBJ2-2, the V gene TRBV29-1; 12 bases align to TRBD2. The CDR3 sequence is 15 residues long. The V and J ends lost 6 bases and 4 bases, in that order; junction bases with no gene match: 6. Germline CDR1 is SQVTM and CDR2 is ANQGSEA. CDR3 residues: CSVALAGGITGELFF. The CDR3 DNA reads TGCAGCGTCGCTCTAGCGGGGGGGATCACCGGGGAGCTGTTTTTT.

The rearrangement uses TRBV7-7 and TRBJ2-2; 8 bases agree with TRBD2. From germline, CDR1 is SSHAT and CDR2 FNYEAQ (reference sequence). The CDR3 extends over 13 amino acids. The CDR3 loop is CASPGGPSGELFF. For the CDR3, the DNA is TGTGCTAGCCCGGGGGGGCCCTCCGGGGAGCTGTTTTTT.

V gene TRBV20-1 combines with J gene TRBJ2-3, with D unclear. The length of the CDR3 is 11 residues. The germline V gene encodes CDR1 DFQATT and CDR2 SNEGSKA (reference sequence). The V gene lost 1 base and the J gene lost 4 bases, with 3 bases spanning the gap. CDR3 residues: CSARAADTQYF. As DNA, the CDR3 is TGCAGTGCTAGAGCTGCAGATACGCAGTATTTT.

This chain uses TRBV5-1 with TRBJ1-1; D is possibly TRBD1 (5 bases). CDR3 size: 14 residues. The V end lost 4 bases, the J end lost 1 base, and 11 bases lay between the germline ends. Germline lookup yields CDR1 SGHRS and CDR2 YFSETQ. CDR3 sequence: CASSKDSANTEAFF. Written as DNA, the CDR3 is TGCGCCAGCAGCAAAGACAGTGCGAACACTGAAGCTTTCTTT.

The genes are TRBV5-4 and TRBJ2-7; the D is unclear. Germline CDR1 is SGHNT and CDR2 is YYREEE (reference sequence). CDR3 size: 16 residues. V lost 3 bases, J lost 6 bases, and 22 bases lay in between. CDR3 sequence reads: CASSSRSSSTIPEQYF. The CDR3 coding sequence is TGTGCCAGCAGCTCCAGAAGTTCTAGTACGATCCCCGAGCAGTACTTC.

The V call is TRBV4-2, the J call TRBJ2-7; the D is unclear. V lost 2 bases and J 2 bases, leaving 16 bases between the germline ends. Germline CDR1 reads LGHNA; CDR2 reads YNFKEQ. The length of the CDR3 is 16 residues. In DNA form, the CDR3 reads TGTGCCAGCAGCCAATTCGTCGGCGGAACTGCCTACGAGCAGTACTTC. As protein: CASSQFVGGTAYEQYF.

The rearrangement joins TRBV18 to TRBJ1-5; 9 positions match TRBD1. The V gene's germline CDR1 is KGHSH and CDR2 LQKENI. The CDR3 is made up of 15 amino acids. J was trimmed by 7 bases and V by 0 bases; bases with no gene match: 4. This chain's CDR3 is CASSPPGQGSQPQHF. CDR3 bases: TGTGCCAGCTCACCACCGGGACAGGGCTCCCAGCCCCAGCATTTT.

This chain links TRBV6-5 with TRBJ2-7; 8 bases fit TRBD2. The CDR3 extends over 15 amino acids. The ends lost 2 bases at V and 0 bases at J; junction bases unmatched: 3. Germline V gives CDR1 MNHEY, CDR2 SVGAGI. The CDR3 DNA sequence: TGTGCCAGCAGTTACCTAGCGGGTAGCTCCTACGAGCAGTACTTC. Amino acids: CASSYLAGSSYEQYF.

The chain has TRBV18 and TRBJ1-1, with 8 bases lining up with TRBD1. The CDR3 runs 15 residues. CDR1 and CDR2 from the germline V gene are KGHSH and LQKENI. The J segment lost 1 base and the V segment lost 6 bases, leaving 7 bases of the junction unmatched. The CDR3 DNA reads as TGTGCCAGCTCCCCCCGACAGGGGCGGAACACTGAAGCTTTCTTT. Amino acids: CASSPRQGRNTEAFF.

V usage is TRBV30 and J usage is TRBJ2-3; possible D gene TRBD1, 6 bases. Germline lookup yields CDR1 GTSNPN and CDR2 SVGIG (reference sequence). Deletions cut 5 bases from V and 2 bases from J, with 14 bases between. The CDR3 covers 14 residues. The CDR3 here is CAWGQRLDTDTQYF. For the CDR3, the DNA is TGTGCCTGGGGACAGCGGCTTGACACAGATACGCAGTATTTT.

The chain couples TRBV2 to TRBJ1-1, with D possibly matching TRBD1 (5 bases). V lost 4 bases and J 4 bases, leaving 7 bases between the germline ends. This CDR3 has 12 residues. From germline, CDR1 is SNHLY and CDR2 FYNNEI. The CDR3 nucleotides are TGTGCCAGCAGTGTCACAGGCACTGAAGCTTTCTTT. Protein product: CASSVTGTEAFF.

The chain has TRBV28 and TRBJ1-2; TRBD1 agrees at 7 bases. This CDR3 is 12 amino acids long. Germline V gene lookup returns CDR1 MDHEN and CDR2 SYDVKM. The V gene end was trimmed by 5 bases and the J gene end by 8 bases; junction bases not matched to a gene: 5. Written as DNA, the CDR3 is TGTGCCAGCAGTCTACAGGGGATAGGCTACACCTTC. Translation: CASSLQGIGYTF.

The genes are TRBV28 and TRBJ2-4; maybe TRBD1 (6 bases). V was pared by 4 bases and J by 6 bases, with 13 bases between. The CDR3 is 14 amino acids. From germline, CDR1 is MDHEN and CDR2 SYDVKM. Here the CDR3 reads CASSYPSTGNIQYF. The DNA for the CDR3 is TGTGCCAGCAGTTACCCTTCGACAGGAAACATTCAGTACTTC.

CDR3 amino acids: CASSMGGLGRNEQFF. In DNA, the CDR3 is TGTGCCAGCAGTATGGGGGGTCTGGGGAGGAATGAGCAGTTCTTC. The rearrangement uses TRBV6-5 and TRBJ2-1; D might be TRBD2 (6 bases). The germline gives CDR1 MNHEY, CDR2 SVGAGI. The germline V and J ends were trimmed by 5 bases and 7 bases, with 18 bases remaining between them. The CDR3 is 15 residues long.

This clone was observed a few times. The rearrangement links TRBV19 to TRBJ2-7; 8 positions match TRBD1. The CDR3 is 15 residues long. CDR1 and CDR2 from the germline V gene are LNHDA and SQIVND (reference sequence). V lost 6 bases to trimming and J lost 3 bases; unmatched junction nucleotides: 10. CDR3 DNA sequence: TGTGCCAGTAGCGAATCAGGGGGCCGGGGCTACGAGCAGTACTTC. Its protein is CASSESGGRGYEQYF.

The genes are TRBV5-1 and TRBJ1-1; no clear D. Germline V gives CDR1 SGHRS, CDR2 YFSETQ. Trimming cost V 4 bases and J 1 base, with 8 bases left between them. The CDR3 spans 13 residues. CDR3 sequence reads: CASSSSGNTEAFF. CDR3 DNA: TGCGCCAGCAGCAGCTCGGGGAACACTGAAGCTTTCTTT.

The chain is built from TRBV9 and TRBJ2-1; 12 positions match TRBD2. V shed 4 bases and J 7 bases; nucleotides not matched to a gene: 9. The CDR3 covers 16 residues. The germline V gene has CDR1 SGDLS and CDR2 YYNGEE. CDR3 amino acids: CASSSYAGLAGNEQFF. The CDR3, as DNA: TGTGCCAGCAGCTCATATGCGGGACTAGCGGGTAATGAGCAGTTCTTC. Combining the CDR3 with reference TRBV9 and TRBJ2-1 gives the whole variable domain DSGVTQTPKHLITATGQRVTLRCSPRSGDLSVYWYQQSLDQGLQFLIQYYNGEERAKGNILERFSAQQFPDLHSELNLSSLELGDSALYFCASSSYAGLAGNEQFFGPGTRLTVL.

This chain uses TRBV2 with TRBJ2-5; TRBD2 matches at 11 bases. The CDR3 totals 13 residues. Germline CDR1 is SNHLY and CDR2 is FYNNEI. J lost 4 bases, V lost 8 bases, and 3 bases had no gene match. CDR3 bases: TGTGCCAGCCACGGACTAGCGGGAGAGACCCAGTACTTC. Amino acid sequence: CASHGLAGETQYF.

The CDR3 DNA reads as TGTGCCAGCAGCTTAGGGGGAGATGAGCAGTTCTTC. Its translation: CASSLGGDEQFF. The V call is TRBV7-9, the J call TRBJ2-1, with D possibly being TRBD2 (5 bases). V was pared by 1 base and J by 8 bases, with 6 bases between. The CDR3 is made up of 12 amino acids. Germline V gene lookup returns CDR1 SEHNR and CDR2 FQNEAQ (reference sequence).